The next 3 T cell receptor beta chains were all read from a single sample in a study of T-cell reconstitution after alpha-beta-depleted transplantation in children. Unique molecular identifiers were used to barcode this TCRbeta library. TCRdb fed the PCR reads into MiXCR, producing one record per CDR3 protein. The sample lists more than 250,000 distinct CDR3 sequences; about 10% were seen once. The sequenced sample was PBMCs from the stem cell graft donor, obtained from the stem cell graft. These receptors were obtained from a human donor who donated a stem cell graft to a child with SCID.

This clonotype has more than one count but fewer than ten. This chain joins TRBV5-6 and TRBJ1-2, with unresolved D. The CDR3 sequence is 13 residues long. V lost 7 bases, J lost 8 bases, and 18 bases lay in between. CDR1 SGHDT and CDR2 YYEEEE come from the germline V gene. The CDR3 is CASGTWGGGGYTF. The DNA of the CDR3 is TGTGCCAGCGGAACCTGGGGAGGCGGAGGCTACACCTTC.

There are a few counts of this clonotype. The chain joins TRBV5-1 to TRBJ1-1; 7 positions match TRBD1. The CDR3 is 14 amino acids. Germline CDR1 and CDR2: SGHRS and YFSETQ. J was trimmed by 6 bases and V by 4 bases; bases with no gene match: 9. The CDR3 sequence is CASSSNRGKPEAFF. The CDR3 DNA reads as TGCGCCAGCAGCAGTAACAGGGGCAAACCTGAAGCTTTCTTT. The variable domain in full, completed from reference TRBV5-1 and TRBJ1-1, reads KAGVTQTPRYLIKTRGQQVTLSCSPISGHRSVSWYQQTPGQGLQFLFEYFSETQRNKGNFPGRFSGRQFSNSRSEMNVSTLELGDSALYLCASSSNRGKPEAFFGQGTRLTVV.

Note on this clonotype: A read error may produce the germline difference seen at one junction end. The rearrangement links TRBV5-1 to TRBJ2-1, with a weak D call TRBD2 (5 bases). Germline-derived CDR1 and CDR2 are SGHRS and YFSETQ. The CDR3 is 14 residues long. CDR3 sequence: CASKVTTTWNEQFF. CDR3 in DNA: TGCGCAAGCAAGGTGACTACAACATGGAATGAGCAGTTCTTC.